This T cell receptor (beta chain) was captured by sequencing in a study of cytomegalovirus exposure and HLA in healthy donors (dated by TCRdb to about 2017). The study in broad terms: According to an earlier analysis of a few hundred of the donors, about 179 million T cells yielded 90 million to 130 million unique TCR beta sequences and approximately 300 Gb of sequence data. A handful of DR-DQ haplotypes were handled as single units for association and clustering because linkage in the cohort was strong. Around 300 gigabases of sequencing data and some 85 million unique TCR sequences were included in an early release covering about 700 HLA-typed donors. HLA typing covered class I and class II loci at four-digit resolution. Among over 350 genotyped donors of the cohort, an average of about 240,000 unique TCR beta nucleotide sequences were sequenced per donor, around 20% of them non-productive. The study aimed to test whether signatures of past pathogen exposure could be identified by cataloging public T cell receptors. Every repertoire in the discovery cohort had been generated on one and the same sequencing platform. In an earlier analysis of 587 of the donors, high-throughput TCR beta sequencing was used to judge whether each TCR beta V gene segment behaved as functional or pseudogenic. The number of donors typed differed by locus, with roughly 629-640 for A, B, C, DRB1 and DQB1, around 560 for DQA1, some 570 for DPA1, and some 440 for DPB1. In a later genetic analysis, genome-wide SNP genotypes for 398 of the 666 donors were used, and that subset was treated as a discovery cohort. The study used immunosequencing to profile the T cell repertoires of 666 subjects and linked those repertoires to cytomegalovirus serostatus. Alongside the repertoire data, information on donor age, sex, ethnicity and CMV serostatus was compiled. A later analysis re-examined previously published TCR beta repertoires from 610 or so donors and added high-resolution HLA genotyping to investigate patterns of TCR occurrence. High-throughput TCR immunosequencing, statistical association of individual TCRs with disease status, and machine learning were combined to predict cytomegalovirus infection status. The genetic ancestry cluster associated with self-reported Caucasian donors included about 84% of the 398 genotyped donors. Besides the first cohort of roughly 700 subjects, a separate validation cohort made up of 90 to 150 different subjects was used. Rather than drawing on any new phenotypic data, the later analysis identified candidate immune exposures from TCR beta sequences and the way those sequences occurred across donors. Here is what the overall study found, with its caveats: At a false discovery rate of 0.05, a later analysis linked 15,000 to 20,000 TCR beta sequences to specific HLA alleles. According to the authors, the approach could potentially be generalized to other disease states and immunological phenotypes. Immune exposure information for the cohort was limited to CMV serostatus. Compared with the approximately 700-donor mean, donors in an Asian-associated ancestry cluster had fewer N-insertions in productive TCRs, according to a later genetic analysis. In an earlier analysis of fewer than 750 of the donors, most TCR beta V segments were observed in productive rearrangements about 87% or about 30% of the time, broadly matching IMGT annotations. A later analysis found that most CMV-associated TCR beta chains appeared HLA-restricted, with HLA associations seemingly driven largely by CMV exposure. Over 15 rarely observed V segments, including chromosome 9 orphons, were excluded from the earlier analysis of a few hundred of the donors because counts were too low. While some public TCRs were present in many individuals, most TCR sequences turned up only very rarely across donors. A total of roughly 160 TCR beta chains were listed by the study as associated with cytomegalovirus. The classifier was reported to diagnose cytomegalovirus status with high specificity and sensitivity in both the original cohort and the validation cohort. HLA typing was unavailable for some donors at each locus, so association tests used only the typed subset. A further reported finding was that TCR beta sequences accurately predicted the HLA-A and HLA-B alleles for most subjects in the first cohort. Linkage disequilibrium might explain the correlated functional status among segregating V segments, but an unknown experimental factor could not be excluded. Some IMGT-functional V segments, including TRBV6-2 and TRBV6-3, could not be told apart with the 87-base-pair reads, so those segments were excluded. An association between a missense DCLRE1C variant and V-gene and J-gene trimming of TCR beta chains was found in a later genetic analysis and replicated in an independent cohort. A later analysis found that TCR association rates varied across HLA loci, with DRB1 alleles showing the most associated TCRs and HLA-C alleles the fewest. A group of highly shared sequence variants was considered likely to be a technical artifact of the sequencing pipeline. In a later analysis, several top co-occurrence clusters were reported to appear linked to parvovirus B19, influenza, CMV and Epstein-Barr virus. A later analysis found that HLA-associated TCR beta chains were more clonally expanded and had lower generation probabilities than equally common non-associated chains. Assigning TCR associations to individual alleles was difficult when HLA alleles, especially DR and DQ, strongly co-occurred. In this cohort, only TCR beta chains were sequenced, and detectable features were limited by the absence of alpha or paired-chain data. In vitro tests confirmed that a few of the cytomegalovirus-associated TCR beta chains recognize cytomegalovirus antigens. The presence/absence analyses assumed that sequencing depth was roughly uniform across donors, and that assumption may not be true.

Libraries came from the immunoSEQ multiplex PCR assay. For the multiplex PCR, a mixture combining 60 forward primers for TCR Vbeta segments and 13 reverse primers for TCR Jbeta segments was used. The CDR3 region of rearranged TCR beta genes was amplified from genomic DNA with a multiplex PCR assay. Amplified TCR beta libraries were sequenced as 87-base-pair reads on the Illumina HiSeq System. On the authors' methods: A later analysis tallied 75 million to 85 million unique TCR beta chains across the 666 repertoires, and 10 million to 11 million of those chains were shared by two or more donors. Raw reads were error-corrected and collapsed into unique sequences with a nearest-neighbor algorithm that merged closely related sequences to remove PCR and sequencing errors. CDR3 sequences were aligned to IMGT reference sequences to assign V, D and J gene segments. Each retained sequence needed at least a six-nucleotide match to both a V gene segment and a J gene segment. A rearrangement was called productive if the CDR3 had no stop codons and remained in frame with V and J, and every other rearrangement was called non-productive. Following IMGT convention, CDR3 was defined as the stretch from the second conserved V-encoded cysteine to the conserved J-encoded phenylalanine. The earlier analysis of some 550 of the donors excluded any sequence lacking an unambiguous match to a single V gene segment. An earlier analysis of a few hundred of the donors called V segments functional above 56.7% productive rearrangements and segregating when the between-donor standard deviation exceeded 5%. A statistical classification framework was built for diagnosing cytomegalovirus status from the catalog of TCR beta chain sequences. A later analysis assigned V and J genes by comparing TCR nucleotide sequences with IMGT/GENE-DB human TR gene sequences. Using the TCRdist pipeline, a later analysis assigned CDR3 sequences along with most-parsimonious VDJ recombination scenarios. In a later analysis, each TCR beta chain was defined by its CDR3 amino acid sequence together with its V-gene family, and reads lacking a unique V-gene family were excluded. A later analysis removed roughly 590 highly shared, low-generation-probability nucleotide sequences to deal with suspected cross-contamination and a sequencing artifact. In a later analysis, a clonal expansion index was calculated for each public chain from normalized within-repertoire ranks of inferred template counts. In a later analysis, generation probabilities were computed with a VDJ recombination model fitted to out-of-frame rearrangements, and the resulting probabilities were checked against IGoR. In a later analysis, TCR-TCR, TCR-HLA and TCR-CMV co-occurrence was scored with hypergeometric tests, and a repertoire-size bias correction was applied to TCR pairs. A later analysis estimated false discovery rates by permuting HLA or CMV assignments 20 times. In a later analysis, co-occurring TCRs were grouped using DBSCAN, and TCRdist sequence similarity was added for clustering within HLA-allele-positive subsets. Co-occurrence clustering excluded repertoires with fewer than 30,000 or more than 120,000 public chains, plus five with anomalous nucleotide sharing. Entries here come from immuneACCESS through TCRdb and include only in-frame sequences with V and J called. Some clones fail to appear in such tables; in the studies checked, an unresolved V gene covers under half of the shortfall, and the cause of the remainder is unknown. The V and J calls and clone size are taken from that table; D and trimming were inferred from the DNA. This sample has some 190,000 clones in its table, and 76% of those were observed once. Roughly 2.5% of the sample is taken by the ten largest.

With respect to this clone: This receptor's antigen is unknown. Base qualities are not provided; no much larger clone lies one nucleotide away.

Trimmed from V: 1 base; trimmed from J: 2 bases; junction bases lacking a gene match: 5. Sequences SGHTA (CDR1) and FQGNSA (CDR2) are obtained from the germline V gene. From cysteine to phenylalanine, the CDR3 is 15 amino acids long. Only CDR3 DNA is held: 45 bases, read in frame from base 1. In total, more than 500 healthy bone marrow donors made up the cohort. At the time of sampling, every cohort member was nominally healthy, though immune exposures that went unrecorded were likely present. The donor was CMV seropositive and belonged to the group of 270 or so seropositive cohort members. Each donor provided a peripheral blood sample, and peripheral blood mononuclear cells were used for TCR beta sequencing. Genomic DNA extraction from the blood cell samples was performed with the Qiagen DNeasy Blood Extraction Kit.

This sequence originates from a woman in her 30s in good health and CMV-seropositive. The V and J segments used are TRBV7-2 and TRBJ2-7; TRBD1 matches 7 bases in the middle. The sequencing input was PBMCs. CDR3 protein: CASSLEGGPTYEQYF. The DNA is TGTGCCAGCAGCTTAGAAGGGGGCCCTACCTACGAGCAGTACTTC.